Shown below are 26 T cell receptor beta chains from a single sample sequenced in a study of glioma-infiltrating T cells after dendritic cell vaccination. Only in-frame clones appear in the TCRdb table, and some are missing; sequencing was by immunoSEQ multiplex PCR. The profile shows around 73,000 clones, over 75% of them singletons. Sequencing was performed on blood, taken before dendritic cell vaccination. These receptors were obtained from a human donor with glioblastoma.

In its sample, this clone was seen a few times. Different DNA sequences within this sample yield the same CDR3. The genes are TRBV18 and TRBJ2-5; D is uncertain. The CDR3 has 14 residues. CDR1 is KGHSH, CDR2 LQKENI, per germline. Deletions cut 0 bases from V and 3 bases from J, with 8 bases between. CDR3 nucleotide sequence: TGTGCCAGCTCACCACCGGGTACAGAAGAGACCCAGTACTTC. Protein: CASSPPGTEETQYF.

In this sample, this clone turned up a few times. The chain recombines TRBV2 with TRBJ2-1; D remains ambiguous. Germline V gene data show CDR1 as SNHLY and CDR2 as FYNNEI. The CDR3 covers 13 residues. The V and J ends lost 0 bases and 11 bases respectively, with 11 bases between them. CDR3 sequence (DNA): TGTGCCAGCAGTGAAGCCCGAACTTCCCAGCAGTTCTTC. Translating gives CASSEARTSQQFF.

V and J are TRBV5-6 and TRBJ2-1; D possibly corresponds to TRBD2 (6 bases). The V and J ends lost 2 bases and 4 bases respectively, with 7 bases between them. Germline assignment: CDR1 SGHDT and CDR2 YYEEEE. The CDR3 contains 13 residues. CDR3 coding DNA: TGTGCCAGCAGCTTAGGAGGGTACAATGAGCAGTTCTTC. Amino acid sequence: CASSLGGYNEQFF.

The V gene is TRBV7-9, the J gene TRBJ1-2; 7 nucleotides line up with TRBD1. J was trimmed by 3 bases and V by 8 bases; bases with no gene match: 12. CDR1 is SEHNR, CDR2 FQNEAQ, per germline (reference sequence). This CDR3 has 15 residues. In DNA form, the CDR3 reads TGTGCCAGCGGCCATACAGGGGTGGCCCACTATGGCTACACCTTC. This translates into CASGHTGVAHYGYTF.

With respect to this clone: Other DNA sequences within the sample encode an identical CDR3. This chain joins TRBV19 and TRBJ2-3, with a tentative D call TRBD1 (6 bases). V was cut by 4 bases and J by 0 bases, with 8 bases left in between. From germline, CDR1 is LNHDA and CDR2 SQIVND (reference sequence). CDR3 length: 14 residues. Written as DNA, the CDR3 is TGTGCCAGTAGTAACAGGGTGAGCACAGATACGCAGTATTTT. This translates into CASSNRVSTDTQYF.

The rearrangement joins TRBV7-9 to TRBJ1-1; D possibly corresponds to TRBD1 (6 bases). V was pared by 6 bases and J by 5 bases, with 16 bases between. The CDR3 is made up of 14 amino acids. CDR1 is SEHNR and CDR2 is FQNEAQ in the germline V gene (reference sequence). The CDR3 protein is CASRLAQGKTEAFF. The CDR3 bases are TGTGCCAGCAGACTTGCACAGGGTAAAACTGAAGCTTTCTTT.

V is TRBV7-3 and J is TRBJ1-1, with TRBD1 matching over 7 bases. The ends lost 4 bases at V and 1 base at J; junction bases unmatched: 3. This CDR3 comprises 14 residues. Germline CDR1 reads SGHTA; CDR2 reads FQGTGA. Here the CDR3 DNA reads TGTGCCAGCAGCTCGGGACAGAAGAACACTGAAGCTTTCTTT. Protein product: CASSSGQKNTEAFF. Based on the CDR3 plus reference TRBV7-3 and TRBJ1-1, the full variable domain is GAGVSQTPSNKVTEKGKYVELRCDPISGHTALYWYRQSLGQGPEFLIYFQGTGAADDSGLPNDRFFAVRPEGSVSTLKIQRTERGDSAVYLCASSSGQKNTEAFFGQGTRLTVV.

The CDR3 DNA reads TGTGCCAGCAGCCACCTTGGACAGGGGAATGGTTCACCCCTCCACTTT. As protein: CASSHLGQGNGSPLHF. The chain has TRBV14 and TRBJ1-6, with 9 bases lining up with TRBD1. V shed 3 bases and J 9 bases; nucleotides not matched to a gene: 9. CDR3 size: 16 residues. The germline V gene encodes CDR1 SGHDN and CDR2 FVKESK.

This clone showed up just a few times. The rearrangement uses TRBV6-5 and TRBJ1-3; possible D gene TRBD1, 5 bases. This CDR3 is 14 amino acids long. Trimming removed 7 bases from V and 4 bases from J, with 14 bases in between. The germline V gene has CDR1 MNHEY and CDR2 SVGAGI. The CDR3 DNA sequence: TGTGCCAGCAAATTTAGGGGTGAGGGAAACACCATATATTTT. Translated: CASKFRGEGNTIYF.

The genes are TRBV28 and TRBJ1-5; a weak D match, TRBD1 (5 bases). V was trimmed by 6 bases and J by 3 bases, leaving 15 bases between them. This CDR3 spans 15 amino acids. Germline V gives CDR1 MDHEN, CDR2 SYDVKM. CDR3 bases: TGTGCCAGCAGCCCAAGCGGGGGATACAATCAGCCCCAGCATTTT. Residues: CASSPSGGYNQPQHF.

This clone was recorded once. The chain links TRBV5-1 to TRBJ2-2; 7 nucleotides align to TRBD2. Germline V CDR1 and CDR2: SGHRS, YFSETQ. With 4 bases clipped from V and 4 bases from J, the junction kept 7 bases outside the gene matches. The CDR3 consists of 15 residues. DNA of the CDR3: TGCGCCAGCAGCCCCTATGGCGGGGGCACCGGGGAGCTGTTTTTT. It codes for CASSPYGGGTGELFF.

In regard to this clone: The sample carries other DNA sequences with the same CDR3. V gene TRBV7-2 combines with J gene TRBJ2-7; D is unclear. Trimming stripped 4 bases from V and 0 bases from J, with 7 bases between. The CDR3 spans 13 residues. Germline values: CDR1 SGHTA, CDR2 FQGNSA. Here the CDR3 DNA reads TGTGCCAGCAGCTCTGGCAGCTCCTACGAGCAGTACTTC. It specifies CASSSGSSYEQYF.

CDR3 sequence (DNA): TGTGCCACCAGCAGAGATACGGGGGGCCCGAGAAAGACCCAGTACTTC. It is translated as CATSRDTGGPRKTQYF. The V gene is TRBV15, the J gene TRBJ2-5; the D gene is possibly TRBD2 (7 bases). In germline, CDR1 is LNHNV, CDR2 YYDKDF (reference sequence). Trimming removed 0 bases at V and 6 bases at J, with 17 bases between. The CDR3 runs 16 residues.

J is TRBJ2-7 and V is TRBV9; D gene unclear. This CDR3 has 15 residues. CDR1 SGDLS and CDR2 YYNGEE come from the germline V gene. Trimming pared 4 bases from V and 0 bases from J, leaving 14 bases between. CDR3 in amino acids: CASSPRREISYEQYF. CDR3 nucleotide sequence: TGTGCCAGCAGCCCGAGGCGTGAGATCTCCTACGAGCAGTACTTC.

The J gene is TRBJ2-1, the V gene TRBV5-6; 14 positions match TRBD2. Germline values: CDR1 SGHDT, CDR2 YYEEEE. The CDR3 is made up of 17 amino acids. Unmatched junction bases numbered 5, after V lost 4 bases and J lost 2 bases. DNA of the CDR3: TGTGCCAGCAGCCGAGGACTAGCGGGAGGAACCTACAATGAGCAGTTCTTC. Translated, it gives CASSRGLAGGTYNEQFF.

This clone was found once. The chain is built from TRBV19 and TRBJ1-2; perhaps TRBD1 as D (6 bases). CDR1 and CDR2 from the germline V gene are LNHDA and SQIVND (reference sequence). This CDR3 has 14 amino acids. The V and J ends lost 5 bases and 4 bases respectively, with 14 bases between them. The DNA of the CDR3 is TGTGCCAGTAGTTGGACAGAGGGGATCTATGGCTACACCTTC. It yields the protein CASSWTEGIYGYTF.

The CDR3 protein is CASSQVRPSGADTQYF. CDR3 coding DNA: TGCGCCAGCAGCCAAGTCAGACCTTCAGGGGCAGATACGCAGTATTTT. V usage is TRBV4-1 and J usage is TRBJ2-3; tentatively, D is TRBD1 (6 bases). The CDR3 consists of 16 residues. V shed 1 base and J shed 4 bases, with 15 bases lying between them. Germline lookup yields CDR1 MGHRA and CDR2 YSYEKL.

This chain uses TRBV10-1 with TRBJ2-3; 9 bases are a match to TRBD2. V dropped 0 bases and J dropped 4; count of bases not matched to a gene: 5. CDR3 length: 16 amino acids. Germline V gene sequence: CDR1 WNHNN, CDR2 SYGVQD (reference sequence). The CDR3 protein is CASSESVSGGPDTQYF. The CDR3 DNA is TGCGCCAGCAGTGAGTCGGTTAGCGGGGGACCAGATACGCAGTATTTT.

The CDR3 here is CASSQAAGGLGYTF. In DNA form, the CDR3 reads TGTGCCAGCAGTCAGGCGGCCGGGGGGCTGGGCTACACCTTC. The chain uses TRBV7-8 and TRBJ1-2; D may be TRBD1 (6 bases). V dropped 6 bases and J dropped 8 bases, with 19 bases sitting between them. Germline CDR1 reads SGHVS; CDR2 reads FQNEAQ. The CDR3 has 14 amino acids.

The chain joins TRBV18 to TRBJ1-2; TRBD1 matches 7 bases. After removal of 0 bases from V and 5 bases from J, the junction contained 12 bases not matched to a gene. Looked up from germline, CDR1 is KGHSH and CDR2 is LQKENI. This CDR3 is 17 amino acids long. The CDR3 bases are TGTGCCAGCTCACCACCAGGGACAGTCCAAGGAAGGTATGGCTACACCTTC. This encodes CASSPPGTVQGRYGYTF. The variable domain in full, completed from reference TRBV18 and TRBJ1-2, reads NAGVMQNPRHLVRRRGQEARLRCSPMKGHSHVYWYRQLPEEGLKFMVYLQKENIIDESGMPKERFSAEFPKEGPSILRIQQVVRGDSAAYFCASSPPGTVQGRYGYTFGSGTRLTVV.

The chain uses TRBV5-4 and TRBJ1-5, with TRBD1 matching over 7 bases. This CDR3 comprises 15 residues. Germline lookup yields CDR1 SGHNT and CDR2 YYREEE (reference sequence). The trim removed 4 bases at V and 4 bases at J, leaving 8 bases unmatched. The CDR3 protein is CASSEGGGRNQPQHF. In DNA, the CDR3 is TGTGCCAGCAGCGAAGGGGGCGGAAGAAATCAGCCCCAGCATTTT. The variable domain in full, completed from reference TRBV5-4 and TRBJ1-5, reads ETGVTQSPTHLIKTRGQQVTLRCSSQSGHNTVSWYQQALGQGPQFIFQYYREEENGRGNFPPRFSGLQFPNYSSELNVNALELDDSALYLCASSEGGGRNQPQHFGDGTRLSIL.

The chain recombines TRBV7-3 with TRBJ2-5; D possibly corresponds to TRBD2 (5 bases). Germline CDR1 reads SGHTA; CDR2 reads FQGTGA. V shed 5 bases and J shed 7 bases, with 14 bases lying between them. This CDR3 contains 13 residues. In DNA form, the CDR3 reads TGTGCCAGCAGCGTCTCCGGGATGGGGACCCAGTACTTC. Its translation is CASSVSGMGTQYF.

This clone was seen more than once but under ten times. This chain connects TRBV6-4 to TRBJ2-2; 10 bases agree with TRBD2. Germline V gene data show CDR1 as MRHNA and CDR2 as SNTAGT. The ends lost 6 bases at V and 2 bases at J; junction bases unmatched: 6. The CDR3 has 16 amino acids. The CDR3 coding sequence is TGTGCCAGCAGCGCCACTAGCGGGGACAACACCGGGGAGCTGTTTTTT. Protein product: CASSATSGDNTGELFF.

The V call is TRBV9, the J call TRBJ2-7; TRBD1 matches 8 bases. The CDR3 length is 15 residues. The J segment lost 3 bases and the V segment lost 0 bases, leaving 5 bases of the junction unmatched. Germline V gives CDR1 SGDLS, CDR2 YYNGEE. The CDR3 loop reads CASSVGQGLLYEQYF. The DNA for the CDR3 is TGTGCCAGCAGCGTAGGACAGGGGCTACTCTACGAGCAGTACTTC.

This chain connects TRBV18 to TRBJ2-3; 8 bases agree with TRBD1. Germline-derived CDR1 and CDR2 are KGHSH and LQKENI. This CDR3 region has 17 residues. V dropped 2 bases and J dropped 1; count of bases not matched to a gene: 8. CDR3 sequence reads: CASSPLRTGLGTDTQYF. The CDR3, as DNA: TGTGCCAGCTCACCATTGAGGACAGGGCTGGGCACAGATACGCAGTATTTT.

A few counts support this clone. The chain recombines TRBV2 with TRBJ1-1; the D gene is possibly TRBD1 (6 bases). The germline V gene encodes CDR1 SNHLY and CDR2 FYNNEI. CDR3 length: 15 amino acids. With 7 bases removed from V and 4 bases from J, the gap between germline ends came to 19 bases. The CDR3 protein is CASNRVGGPATEAFF. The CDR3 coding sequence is TGTGCCAGCAACCGCGTCGGGGGGCCGGCCACTGAAGCTTTCTTT.